A selection of T cell receptor beta chains follows, all from one sample in a study of shared clonotypes between healthy human individuals. Assay: immunoSEQ multiplex PCR; the TCRdb copy retains only in-frame clones and omits some. The table shows some 1.4 million clones, with around 97% occurring only once. The sample consisted of naive CD4+ T cells sorted from blood. These receptors were taken from a man aged 25-45 years in good health. The CDR3 runs from the conserved cysteine through the conserved F or W. The D gene is left open where the match is weak. Clone size is given for some rows only: seen once, a few or many times, or a class if the clone is expanded.

TRBJ2-1	.	TRBV5-1	TRBD2	CASSPPLAGHNEQFF	TGCGCCAGCAGCCCTCCCTTAGCGGGTCACAATGAGCAGTTCTTC
TRBJ2-1	once	TRBV7-2	.	CASSLVKRVGEQFF	TGTGCCAGCAGCTTAGTGAAGCGGGTAGGTGAGCAGTTCTTC
TRBJ1-2	.	TRBV6-1	TRBD1	CASSELQGAAGYTF	TGTGCCAGCAGTGAACTACAGGGGGCAGCTGGCTACACCTTC
TRBJ2-3	.	TRBV19	.	CASSIGGLIRTDTQYF	TGTGCCAGTAGTATAGGGGGTCTCATTCGCACAGATACGCAGTATTTT
TRBJ2-5	.	TRBV5-1	.	CASSSPGLETQYF	TGCGCCAGCAGTTCACCGGGCTTAGAGACCCAGTACTTC
TRBJ2-7	.	TRBV7-9	.	CASSLAGVHYEQYF	TGTGCCAGCAGCTTAGCGGGGGTGCACTACGAGCAGTACTTC
TRBJ1-4	.	TRBV10-3	.	CAISPLQGTNEKLFF	TGTGCCATCAGTCCTCTTCAGGGAACTAATGAAAAACTGTTTTTT
TRBJ2-5	.	TRBV7-2	TRBD1	CASSETGDRGVGTQYF	TGTGCCAGCAGCGAGACAGGCGACAGGGGGGTTGGAACCCAGTACTTC
TRBJ2-1	.	TRBV28	.	CASNRFEGGEQFF	TGTGCCAGCAACCGCTTTGAGGGAGGCGAGCAGTTCTTC
TRBJ2-7	.	TRBV19	TRBD2	CASSILAGTVHEQYF	TGTGCCAGTAGTATACTAGCGGGAACTGTCCACGAGCAGTACTTC
TRBJ2-7	.	TRBV28	.	CASSFLPAGGTYEQYF	TGTGCCAGCAGTTTTTTACCGGCTGGGGGGACCTACGAGCAGTACTTC
TRBJ2-3	.	TRBV15	TRBD2	CAARGREGTDTQYF	TGTGCCGCCCGCGGGAGGGAGGGCACAGATACGCAGTATTTT
TRBJ1-3	.	TRBV5-8	TRBD1	CASSSAGGGGNTIYF	TGTGCCAGCAGCTCGGCAGGGGGTGGGGGAAACACCATATATTTT
TRBJ2-1	.	TRBV9	.	CASSVGGQSYNEQFF	TGTGCCAGCAGCGTAGGCGGACAGTCTTACAATGAGCAGTTCTTC
TRBJ1-4	.	TRBV27	.	CASSSRQYEKLFF	TGTGCCAGCAGTTCGCGGCAGTATGAAAAACTGTTTTTT
TRBJ1-5	once	TRBV29-1	TRBD1	CSVRGTDLQPQHF	TGCAGCGTGCGTGGGACAGACCTGCAGCCCCAGCATTTT
TRBJ2-7	.	TRBV28	.	CASSLEYEQYF	TGTGCCAGCAGTTTAGAATACGAGCAGTACTTC
TRBJ2-3	.	TRBV7-3	TRBD2	CASSPGGSTDTQYF	TGTGCCAGCAGCCCGGGGGGTAGCACAGATACGCAGTATTTT
TRBJ2-2	.	TRBV28	.	CASSGDPLNTGELFF	TGTGCCAGTAGTGGGGATCCCCTCAACACCGGGGAGCTGTTTTTT
TRBJ2-2	.	TRBV4-1	TRBD1	CASSQEDRVRNRELFF	TGCGCCAGCAGCCAAGAGGACAGGGTACGCAATAGGGAGCTGTTTTTT
TRBJ1-2	once	TRBV2	.	CASSNPTYGYTF	TGTGCCAGCAGCAACCCGACCTATGGCTACACCTTC
TRBJ2-1	.	TRBV9	TRBD2	CASSGSGTSGDNEQFF	TGTGCCAGCAGCGGATCCGGGACTAGCGGGGACAATGAGCAGTTCTTC
TRBJ1-3	.	TRBV6-5	TRBD1	CASSRTGEPGNTIYF	TGTGCCAGCAGTCGGACAGGGGAACCTGGAAACACCATATATTTT
TRBJ2-1	once	TRBV9	TRBD2	CASSVAGGGAHDEQFF	TGTGCCAGCAGCGTAGCGGGAGGGGGTGCCCACGATGAGCAGTTCTTC
TRBJ2-7	.	TRBV11-2	TRBD2	CASSSNGLATSSINYEQYF	TGTGCCAGCAGCTCCAATGGACTAGCGACAAGTTCGATCAACTACGAGCAGTACTTC
TRBJ1-5	.	TRBV6-1	TRBD1	CASSEILTGLTDQPQHF	TGTGCCAGCAGTGAAATCTTGACAGGGCTGACGGATCAGCCCCAGCATTTT
TRBJ1-2	.	TRBV27	.	CASSLRGTYGYTF	TGTGCCAGCAGTTTACGGGGGACCTATGGCTACACCTTC
TRBJ1-5	.	TRBV6-5	.	CASSYGTGSNQPQHF	TGTGCCAGCAGTTACGGGACTGGATCCAATCAGCCCCAGCATTTT
TRBJ2-7	.	TRBV12-5	.	CASSPPSGTPQYF	TGTGCTAGCAGTCCCCCCTCCGGGACACCTCAGTACTTC
TRBJ1-4	.	TRBV11-2	.	CASTAAIGSEPRGKLFF	TGTGCCAGCACCGCTGCGATTGGGTCCGAACCTCGTGGAAAACTGTTTTTT
TRBJ2-5	.	TRBV7-2	.	CASSPPPLRETQYF	TGTGCCAGCAGCCCCCCGCCCCTCCGGGAGACCCAGTACTTC
TRBJ2-3	.	TRBV18	TRBD2	CASSLSGSADTQYF	TGTGCCAGCTCACTTAGCGGGAGCGCAGATACGCAGTATTTT
TRBJ2-5	.	TRBV5-5	TRBD2	CASSPTSAQETQYF	TGTGCCAGCAGCCCTACTAGCGCCCAAGAGACCCAGTACTTC
TRBJ1-5	.	TRBV7-9	.	CASSGRYSNQPQHF	TGTGCCAGCAGCGGACGCTATAGCAATCAGCCCCAGCATTTT
TRBJ2-7	once	TRBV5-1	.	CASRRSGYEQYF	TGCGCCAGCAGACGTTCAGGGTACGAGCAGTACTTC
TRBJ1-4	.	TRBV13	.	CASSLVGAGEKLFF	TGTGCCAGCAGCTTAGTAGGGGCAGGTGAAAAACTGTTTTTT
TRBJ2-1	.	TRBV30	.	CAWSHRVGNEQFF	TGTGCCTGGAGCCACAGGGTTGGCAATGAGCAGTTCTTC
TRBJ2-7	.	TRBV5-4	TRBD2	CASSLNREDEQYF	TGTGCCAGCAGCCTCAACCGGGAGGACGAGCAGTACTTC
TRBJ2-1	.	TRBV19	.	CASSILGAEQFF	TGTGCCAGTAGTATATTAGGAGCTGAGCAGTTCTTC
TRBJ1-4	.	TRBV7-9	.	CASSAWTGPGEKLFF	TGTGCCAGCAGCGCCTGGACCGGGCCCGGTGAAAAACTGTTTTTT
TRBJ2-6	once	TRBV15	.	CATSKVGKAEWLPYSGANVLTF	TGTGCCACCAGCAAAGTGGGTAAAGCAGAATGGTTGCCTTACTCTGGGGCCAACGTCCTGACTTTC
TRBJ2-7	once	TRBV30	.	CAWSKDSSYEQYF	TGTGCCTGGAGTAAGGACAGCTCCTACGAGCAGTACTTC
TRBJ2-1	.	TRBV29-1	.	CSVGNSPSEQFF	TGCAGCGTTGGTAACTCCCCGTCCGAGCAGTTCTTC
TRBJ2-7	.	TRBV29-1	TRBD1	CSVGINRGGEQYF	TGCAGCGTTGGGATTAACAGGGGCGGCGAGCAGTACTTC
TRBJ2-1	.	TRBV7-2	.	CASSLDSDNEQFF	TGTGCCAGCAGCTTAGACTCGGACAATGAGCAGTTCTTC
TRBJ2-1	once	TRBV10-3	TRBD1	CAIRTGDLGEQFF	TGTGCCATCCGGACAGGCGACCTCGGTGAGCAGTTCTTC
TRBJ2-3	.	TRBV6-4	TRBD2	CASSALAGGLDTQYF	TGTGCCAGCAGTGCTCTCGCGGGAGGCCTTGATACGCAGTATTTT
TRBJ2-3	.	TRBV4-3	.	CASSQEAGLLTDTQYF	TGCGCCAGCAGCCAAGAGGCGGGACTTCTCACAGATACGCAGTATTTT
TRBJ2-1	.	TRBV9	.	CASSVGGWGRQLNEQFF	TGTGCCAGCAGCGTAGGAGGGTGGGGGCGCCAGTTGAATGAGCAGTTCTTC
TRBJ2-5	.	TRBV5-1	TRBD2	CASSLASLAVVETQYF	TGCGCCAGCAGCTTGGCCTCGCTAGCGGTGGTAGAGACCCAGTACTTC
TRBJ2-2	.	TRBV14	.	CASSPHLGELFF	TGTGCCAGCAGCCCCCACCTCGGGGAGCTGTTTTTT
TRBJ2-7	.	TRBV5-1	TRBD1	CASSLAARDRGTYEQYF	TGCGCCAGCAGCTTGGCCGCCAGGGACAGGGGGACCTACGAGCAGTACTTC
TRBJ2-5	.	TRBV5-1	.	CASSLVQAQETQYF	TGCGCCAGCAGCTTGGTTCAGGCTCAAGAGACCCAGTACTTC
TRBJ2-2	.	TRBV11-3	TRBD2	CASSLEGFGQKRGATGELFF	TGTGCCAGCAGCTTAGAAGGTTTTGGGCAGAAGCGGGGAGCCACCGGGGAGCTGTTTTTT
TRBJ1-5	.	TRBV5-6	.	CASSSQGYSNQPQHF	TGTGCCAGCAGCTCCCAGGGGTATAGCAATCAGCCCCAGCATTTT
TRBJ2-7	.	TRBV28	.	CASSRTVAYEQYF	TGTGCCAGCAGCAGGACAGTCGCCTACGAGCAGTACTTC
TRBJ1-5	.	TRBV2	.	CASRNRAHSNQPQHF	TGTGCCAGCAGGAACAGGGCTCATAGCAATCAGCCCCAGCATTTT